This passage covers 32 T cell receptor beta chains from one sample sequenced in a study of blood T cell repertoires in COVID-19. The protocol was immunoSEQ multiplex PCR, while the TCRdb copy is restricted to in-frame clones and leaves out a portion. The sample lists 200,000 to 300,000 clones, 88% occurring once. What was sequenced was PBMCs or T cells enriched from blood (not recorded which). These receptors came from a woman aged 40 to 50 with acute COVID-19.

The chain joins TRBV27 to TRBJ2-3, with D tentatively TRBD2 (6 bases). The V end was cut by 3 bases, the J end by 2 bases, with 12 bases between. The CDR3 runs 15 residues. Germline CDR1 MNHEY, CDR2 SMNVEV (reference sequence). The CDR3, as DNA: TGTGCCAGCAGTTTTACGACTAGAATCACAGATACGCAGTATTTT. Residues: CASSFTTRITDTQYF.

The rearrangement uses TRBV7-8 and TRBJ2-6, with 7 bases aligning to TRBD1. From germline, CDR1 is SGHVS and CDR2 FQNEAQ. This CDR3 has 20 amino acids. Losses at the gene ends were 5 bases for V and 4 bases for J; bases not matched to a gene: 20. CDR3 DNA: TGTGCCAGCAGCCTAGATCTAGACAGGGTTGAGTGGTGGGGGGCCAACGTCCTGACTTTC. Its protein is CASSLDLDRVEWWGANVLTF.

This chain connects TRBV11-3 to TRBJ1-6; D is ambiguous. The germline V gene encodes CDR1 SGHNT and CDR2 YENEEA. Deletions cut 5 bases from V and 9 bases from J, with 14 bases between. CDR3 length: 14 amino acids. The CDR3 bases are TGTGCCAGCAGCCCCGGTGGAGGTGGTTCACCCCTCCACTTT. This translates into CASSPGGGGSPLHF.

This chain connects TRBV5-1 to TRBJ1-4, with D unresolved. The germline V and J ends were trimmed by 2 bases and 5 bases, with 13 bases remaining between them. The CDR3 spans 15 residues. In germline, CDR1 is SGHRS, CDR2 YFSETQ. CDR3: CASSFLPGENEKLFF. In DNA form, the CDR3 reads TGCGCCAGCAGCTTTCTACCCGGGGAAAATGAAAAACTGTTTTTT.

V is TRBV14 and J is TRBJ1-2; D call uncertain. This CDR3 is built from 17 residues. Germline loops: CDR1 SGHDN, CDR2 FVKESK. Trimming left V 0 bases short and J 4 bases short, with 18 bases between. The CDR3: CASSQDYPARVLYGYTF. The DNA of the CDR3 is TGTGCCAGCAGCCAAGATTATCCCGCACGGGTACTCTATGGCTACACCTTC.

V is TRBV3-1 (or the pseudogene TRBV3-2) and J is TRBJ1-1; 8 positions match TRBD1. The CDR3 contains 16 residues. V lost 0 bases and J lost 4; bases outside the gene matches: 7. CDR1 is LGHDT and CDR2 is YNNKEL in the germline V gene (reference sequence). The CDR3 loop is CASSQDLDRGGTEAFF. The DNA for the CDR3 is TGTGCCAGCAGCCAAGACCTCGACAGGGGCGGCACTGAAGCTTTCTTT.

The chain joins TRBV19 to TRBJ1-3; the match to TRBD1 covers 7 bases. The CDR3 covers 18 residues. Germline lookup yields CDR1 LNHDA and CDR2 SQIVND (reference sequence). J gave up 3 bases and V 4 bases, and 15 bases lay outside the gene matches. The CDR3, as DNA: TGTGCCAGTAGTACATTATCCGCGACAGGGATGCTTGGAAACACCATATATTTT. The encoded protein is CASSTLSATGMLGNTIYF.

CDR3 sequence (DNA): TGTGCCAGCAGAGAGACAGGGACCTATGGCTACACCTTC. Translated: CASRETGTYGYTF. V gene TRBV27 combines with J gene TRBJ1-2; 7 bases align to TRBD1. The V and J ends lost 6 bases and 4 bases, in that order; junction bases with no gene match: 5. CDR3 size: 13 residues. The germline V gene has CDR1 MNHEY and CDR2 SMNVEV (reference sequence).

This chain links TRBV25-1 with TRBJ1-1, with D unclear. Trimming cost V 6 bases and J 0 bases, with 11 bases left between them. The CDR3 sequence is 14 residues long. Germline V CDR1 and CDR2: MGHDK, SYGVNS. The CDR3 reads CASSLGSVNTEAFF. CDR3 nucleotides: TGTGCCAGCAGCCTGGGGAGTGTGAACACTGAAGCTTTCTTT.

V and J are TRBV5-1 and TRBJ2-5, with D unresolved. In germline, CDR1 is SGHRS, CDR2 YFSETQ. The CDR3 consists of 14 residues. Trimming left V 1 base short and J 4 bases short, with 11 bases between. CDR3 loop: CASSLTPPGETQYF. CDR3 bases: TGCGCCAGCAGCTTGACTCCCCCCGGAGAGACCCAGTACTTC. Full variable domain (outside the CDR3, taken from reference TRBV5-1 and TRBJ2-5): KAGVTQTPRYLIKTRGQQVTLSCSPISGHRSVSWYQQTPGQGLQFLFEYFSETQRNKGNFPGRFSGRQFSNSRSEMNVSTLELGDSALYLCASSLTPPGETQYFGPGTRLLVL.

The chain is built from TRBV5-1 and TRBJ1-4; possible D gene TRBD1, 6 bases. The V end lost 6 bases, the J end lost 7 bases, and 22 bases lay between the germline ends. This CDR3 spans 16 amino acids. The V gene's germline CDR1 is SGHRS and CDR2 YFSETQ. CDR3 DNA: TGCGCCAGCACTCCCCAAATCGGGGGGCTTGGTGAAAAACTGTTTTTT. It codes for CASTPQIGGLGEKLFF. Looking up the rest from reference TRBV5-1 and TRBJ1-4 gives the full variable domain: KAGVTQTPRYLIKTRGQQVTLSCSPISGHRSVSWYQQTPGQGLQFLFEYFSETQRNKGNFPGRFSGRQFSNSRSEMNVSTLELGDSALYLCASTPQIGGLGEKLFFGSGTQLSVL.

The chain uses TRBV19 and TRBJ2-5, with a weak D call TRBD1 (5 bases). V was shortened by 5 bases and J by 5 bases, with 15 bases between the two germline ends. The CDR3 consists of 14 residues. Germline lookup yields CDR1 LNHDA and CDR2 SQIVND (reference sequence). The CDR3 spells CASSPLREEETQYF. The CDR3 DNA is TGTGCCAGTAGTCCCCTCAGGGAAGAGGAGACCCAGTACTTC.

The genes are TRBV27 and TRBJ2-7, with D tentatively TRBD2 (6 bases). The germline gives CDR1 MNHEY, CDR2 SMNVEV (reference sequence). V gave up 6 bases and J gave up 3 bases, with 15 bases separating them. CDR3 length equals 14 residues. This CDR3 reads CASSWGGSNYEQYF. In DNA, the CDR3 is TGTGCCAGCAGCTGGGGAGGTTCAAACTACGAGCAGTACTTC.

The J gene is TRBJ2-1, the V gene TRBV19; TRBD2 agrees at 8 bases. The V gene end was trimmed by 3 bases and the J gene end by 9 bases; junction bases not matched to a gene: 4. CDR3 size: 13 residues. Germline V gene data show CDR1 as LNHDA and CDR2 as SQIVND (reference sequence). This chain's CDR3 is CASSIGTRIEQFF. CDR3 bases: TGTGCCAGTAGTATTGGGACTAGGATTGAGCAGTTCTTC. Based on the CDR3 plus reference TRBV19 and TRBJ2-1, the full variable domain is DGGITQSPKYLFRKEGQNVTLSCEQNLNHDAMYWYRQDPGQGLRLIYYSQIVNDFQKGDIAEGYSVSREKKESFPLTVTSAQKNPTAFYLCASSIGTRIEQFFGPGTRLTVL.

The chain has TRBV6-5 and TRBJ2-7; 9 nucleotides agree with TRBD1. J was trimmed by 2 bases and V by 7 bases; bases with no gene match: 6. The CDR3 runs to 14 residues. The germline V gene has CDR1 MNHEY and CDR2 SVGAGI. The CDR3 region is CASTVGQGTYEQYV. As DNA, the CDR3 is TGTGCCAGCACCGTTGGACAGGGGACCTACGAGCAGTACGTC.

This chain links TRBV28 with TRBJ2-7; D unresolved. The CDR3 length is 11 residues. From germline, CDR1 is MDHEN and CDR2 SYDVKM. V was shortened by 6 bases and J by 4 bases, with 7 bases between the two germline ends. In DNA, the CDR3 is TGTGCCAGCAGCAACTTTTACGAGCAGTACGTC. Amino acids: CASSNFYEQYV.

The J gene is TRBJ1-6, the V gene TRBV2, with D unclear. Trimming took 3 bases from V and 10 from J, leaving 13 bases between them. There are 14 residues in the CDR3. Germline V gives CDR1 SNHLY, CDR2 FYNNEI. The CDR3 is CASSERVSPSPLHF. In DNA, the CDR3 is TGTGCCAGCAGTGAGAGGGTCAGTCCCTCACCCCTCCACTTT.

The chain's CDR3 is CASSTPGLAGNTGELFF. CDR3 sequence (DNA): TGTGCCAGTAGTACCCCGGGACTAGCGGGTAACACCGGGGAGCTGTTTTTT. This chain joins TRBV19 and TRBJ2-2; 12 nucleotides match TRBD2. The J segment lost 2 bases and the V segment lost 4 bases, leaving 5 bases of the junction unmatched. In germline, CDR1 is LNHDA, CDR2 SQIVND (reference sequence). The length of the CDR3 is 17 residues.

The rearrangement joins TRBV28 to TRBJ1-2; 8 nucleotides align to TRBD1. The CDR3 totals 14 residues. The ends lost 7 bases at V and 4 bases at J; junction bases unmatched: 8. CDR1 and CDR2 from the germline V gene are MDHEN and SYDVKM. The CDR3 loop reads CASNRPGGGYGYTF. As DNA, the CDR3 is TGTGCCAGCAACAGACCAGGGGGCGGCTATGGCTACACCTTC.

The V call is TRBV28, the J call TRBJ2-3; D unresolved. V was cut by 1 base and J by 11 bases, with 19 bases left in between. The CDR3 is 15 residues long. Germline V CDR1 and CDR2: MDHEN, SYDVKM. The CDR3 sequence: CASSLFGNLDPRQYF. CDR3 sequence (DNA): TGTGCCAGCAGTTTATTCGGAAACCTAGACCCAAGGCAGTATTTT.

V is TRBV7-3 and J is TRBJ2-2; a weak D match, TRBD2 (5 bases). The CDR3 is 14 amino acids. The germline CDR1 and CDR2 sequences are SGHTA and FQGTGA. The V end was cut by 2 bases, the J end by 4 bases, with 8 bases between. CDR3 loop: CASSLAEATGELFF. The DNA of the CDR3 is TGTGCCAGCAGCTTAGCGGAGGCCACCGGGGAGCTGTTTTTT.

This clone was seen a few times. The V call is TRBV6-5, the J call TRBJ2-3; 11 nucleotides match TRBD1. CDR3 length: 14 amino acids. J gave up 8 bases and V 5 bases, and 6 bases lay outside the gene matches. CDR1 and CDR2 from the germline V gene are MNHEY and SVGAGI. The CDR3 nucleotides are TGTGCCAGCAGTCTTGGACAGGGGGCCTCTACGCAGTATTTT. This sequence encodes CASSLGQGASTQYF.

Remarks on this clone: At the DNA level, this CDR3 is encoded by other sequences in the same sample as well. This chain connects TRBV18 to TRBJ1-3; weak D call: TRBD1 (5 bases). Germline assignment: CDR1 KGHSH and CDR2 LQKENI. Between the trimmed V and J ends, which lost 0 bases and 0 bases, there was a span of 9 bases. CDR3 length: 16 amino acids. The CDR3 protein is CASSPPGQSSGNTIYF. In nucleotides, the CDR3 is TGTGCCAGCTCACCACCGGGGCAGAGCTCTGGAAACACCATATATTTT.

V usage is TRBV3-1 (or the pseudogene TRBV3-2) and J usage is TRBJ1-1; 11 bases fit TRBD1. This CDR3 is built from 15 residues. Germline V gene sequence: CDR1 LGHDT, CDR2 YNNKEL (reference sequence). The J segment lost 3 bases and the V segment lost 5 bases, leaving 5 bases of the junction unmatched. Written as DNA, the CDR3 is TGTGCCAGCAGCTTCCGGGACAGGGGGGACACTGAAGCTTTCTTT. Its protein product is CASSFRDRGDTEAFF.

The V gene is TRBV28, the J gene TRBJ1-6; unclear D gene. Germline V gene data show CDR1 as MDHEN and CDR2 as SYDVKM. Trimming pared 6 bases from V and 8 bases from J, leaving 11 bases between. The CDR3 loop spans 13 amino acids. CDR3 protein: CASRNPADSPLHF. The CDR3 nucleotides are TGTGCCAGCAGGAACCCGGCGGATTCACCCCTCCACTTT.

The V and J genes are TRBV9 and TRBJ2-1, with 14 bases lining up with TRBD2. Germline values: CDR1 SGDLS, CDR2 YYNGEE. Trimming at V came to 3 bases and at J to 1 base, leaving 3 bases not matched to a gene. This CDR3 has 17 residues. CDR3 sequence: CASSEGTSGGSYNEQFF. The CDR3 coding sequence is TGTGCCAGCAGCGAGGGGACTAGCGGGGGTTCCTACAATGAGCAGTTCTTC.

J is TRBJ1-1 and V is TRBV30; TRBD1 agrees at 9 bases. The germline V gene encodes CDR1 GTSNPN and CDR2 SVGIG (reference sequence). This CDR3 contains 13 residues. Trimming at V came to 5 bases and at J to 3 bases, leaving 4 bases not matched to a gene. CDR3 coding DNA: TGTGCCTGGGTACAGGGGGCCTACACTGAAGCTTTCTTT. Its translation: CAWVQGAYTEAFF.

This sequence joins TRBV7-9 and TRBJ2-7, with D perhaps matching TRBD1 (5 bases). With 1 base removed from V and 2 bases from J, the gap between germline ends came to 9 bases. The CDR3 is made up of 14 amino acids. The germline V gene encodes CDR1 SEHNR and CDR2 FQNEAQ (reference sequence). The CDR3 sequence: CASSLEGLTYEQYF. The CDR3 bases are TGTGCCAGCAGCTTAGAGGGGCTCACCTACGAGCAGTACTTC.

The chain joins TRBV7-2 to TRBJ2-1, with a weak D call TRBD2 (5 bases). CDR3 length: 16 amino acids. Trimming cost V 1 base and J 4 bases, with 14 bases left between them. Germline CDR1 reads SGHTA; CDR2 reads FQGNSA. CDR3 sequence (DNA): TGTGCCAGCAGCTTAGTATCCGGGATGGAGTACAATGAGCAGTTCTTC. It translates to CASSLVSGMEYNEQFF. The whole variable domain, remainder taken from reference TRBV7-2 and TRBJ2-1, is GAGVSQSPSNKVTEKGKDVELRCDPISGHTALYWYRQSLGQGLEFLIYFQGNSAPDKSGLPSDRFSAERTGGSVSTLTIQRTQQEDSAVYLCASSLVSGMEYNEQFFGPGTRLTVL.

The V gene is TRBV19, the J gene TRBJ1-6; D not resolved. Deletions cut 2 bases from V and 6 bases from J, with 5 bases between. The germline CDR1 and CDR2 sequences are LNHDA and SQIVND (reference sequence). CDR3 size: 13 residues. The CDR3 loop reads CASSIFSNSPLHF. CDR3 in DNA: TGTGCCAGTAGTATATTCAGTAATTCACCCCTCCACTTT.

The CDR3 here is CASSPYTGELFF. CDR3 bases: TGTGCCAGCAGTCCCTACACCGGGGAGCTGTTTTTT. The V gene is TRBV6-2 or TRBV6-3, the J gene TRBJ2-2, with D uncertain. The V gene lost 5 bases and the J gene lost 3 bases, with 4 bases spanning the gap. The germline V gene has CDR1 MNHEY and CDR2 SVGEGT. The CDR3 has 12 amino acids.

The chain uses TRBV29-1 and TRBJ1-2; 7 nucleotides agree with TRBD1. V shed 5 bases, J shed 6 bases, and the junction held 9 bases outside the gene matches. There are 13 residues in the CDR3. Germline-derived CDR1 and CDR2 are SQVTM and ANQGSEA. As DNA, the CDR3 is TGCAGCGTTAACAGGGGAACGGCTAATGGCTACACCTTC. This codes for CSVNRGTANGYTF. Filled out from reference TRBV29-1 and TRBJ1-2, the complete variable domain reads SAVISQKPSRDICQRGTSLTIQCQVDSQVTMMFWYRQQPGQSLTLIATANQGSEATYESGFVIDKFPISRPNLTFSTLTVSNMSPEDSSIYLCSVNRGTANGYTFGSGTRLTVV.